The 24 T cell receptor beta chains in this list originate from one sample, sequenced in a study of spatial heterogeneity in lung cancer. MiXCR, run by TCRdb on the 5' RACE reads, gives a single entry per CDR3 protein. Of tens of thousands of distinct CDR3 sequences in the sample, around 5.2% were seen once. Sample time point: sample taken at primary tumor resection. Sequencing covered unsorted whole RNA taken from tumor, nontumor lung or frozen PBMC. The source material was PBMCs, sampled at surgery. The receptor source for this set is a male donor with early-stage non-small cell lung cancer.

V gene TRBV7-2 combines with J gene TRBJ2-5, with 7 bases fitting TRBD2. Germline CDR1 reads SGHTA; CDR2 reads FQGNSA. This CDR3 comprises 15 residues. J gave up 5 bases and V 5 bases, and 11 bases lay outside the gene matches. DNA of the CDR3: TGTGCCAGCAGCGCAGGGACTACAGTTTCGGAGACCCAGTACTTC. As protein: CASSAGTTVSETQYF.

This chain uses TRBV3-1 with TRBJ2-3; D is uncertain. The germline V and J ends were trimmed by 4 bases and 4 bases, with 15 bases remaining between them. The V gene's germline CDR1 is LGHDT and CDR2 YNNKEL (reference sequence). The CDR3 spans 15 residues. This CDR3 reads CASSPSARSADTQYF. The CDR3 bases are TGTGCCAGCAGCCCCTCCGCGAGGTCGGCAGATACGCAGTATTTT.

This clonotype was found many times. The CDR3 DNA sequence: TGTGCCAGCAGCCAAGTGGTGGGGCCCGGCGAGCAGTACTTC. The encoded protein is CASSQVVGPGEQYF. This chain uses TRBV3-1 with TRBJ2-7, with D perhaps TRBD1 (5 bases). The V and J ends lost 1 base and 6 bases respectively, with 13 bases between them. The germline gives CDR1 LGHDT, CDR2 YNNKEL (reference sequence). This CDR3 region has 14 residues.

This chain uses TRBV19 with TRBJ1-6, with no clear D. The CDR3 consists of 13 residues. CDR1 is LNHDA, CDR2 SQIVND, per germline (reference sequence). The V end lost 6 bases, the J end lost 8 bases, and 11 bases lay between the germline ends. As DNA, the CDR3 is TGTGCCAGTAGAAGGGCAACAGATTCACCCCTCCACTTT. Amino acids: CASRRATDSPLHF.

This clonotype was seen many times. The chain carries TRBV12-3 or TRBV12-4 and TRBJ2-7; 8 bases line up with TRBD1. V shed 1 base and J 4 bases; nucleotides not matched to a gene: 0. The CDR3 runs to 13 residues. CDR3 sequence (DNA): TGTGCCAGCAGTTTAGGACAGGGGTACGAGCAGTACTTC. Translated, it gives CASSLGQGYEQYF.

This clonotype was counted ten times or more. The J gene is TRBJ2-4, the V gene TRBV11-2, with D uncertain. This CDR3 is 17 amino acids long. V lost 5 bases and J lost 0, with 17 bases in between. Germline V gives CDR1 SGHAT, CDR2 FQNNGV. CDR3 nucleotides: TGTGCCAGCAGCCCGCGGCCAGCAGATATAGCCAAAAACATTCAGTACTTC. Its protein is CASSPRPADIAKNIQYF.

This clonotype was seen ten or more times. V usage is TRBV28 and J usage is TRBJ1-3; a possible D gene is TRBD1 (5 bases). Deletions cut 2 bases from V and 2 bases from J, with 7 bases between. The CDR3 runs to 14 residues. The germline V gene encodes CDR1 MDHEN and CDR2 SYDVKM. CDR3: CASSLGGAGNTIYF. CDR3 nucleotides: TGTGCCAGCAGTTTAGGGGGGGCTGGAAACACCATATATTTT.

The chain recombines TRBV18 with TRBJ2-7, with D uncertain. Per germline, CDR1 KGHSH and CDR2 LQKENI. V was pared by 5 bases and J by 3 bases, with 14 bases between. The CDR3 loop spans 14 amino acids. Written as DNA, the CDR3 is TGTGCCAGCTCATCCTACAGCGCCAGCTACGAGCAGTACTTC. Translating gives CASSSYSASYEQYF.

Comments on this clonotype: This may come from a read error, since a much larger clone is one base off. CDR3 DNA sequence: TGTGTCAGCAGCTCCGATTCAATATACACAGATACGCAGTATTTT. Protein sequence: CVSSSDSIYTDTQYF. The chain has TRBV7-9 and TRBJ2-3; D is undetermined. The germline V gene encodes CDR1 SEHNR and CDR2 FQNEAQ (reference sequence). The CDR3 covers 15 residues.

This clonotype was picked up many times. The chain couples TRBV28 to TRBJ2-5, with D possibly TRBD1 on 5 matching bases. Germline V gene sequence: CDR1 MDHEN, CDR2 SYDVKM. The CDR3 runs 16 residues. Between the trimmed V and J ends, which lost 0 bases and 5 bases, there was a span of 16 bases. Here the CDR3 DNA reads TGTGCCAGCAGTTTATGGGACACTGACTCCGGGGAGACCCAGTACTTC. It translates to CASSLWDTDSGETQYF.

This clonotype has ten or more counts. The chain combines TRBV2 with TRBJ2-5; D gene unclear. Germline CDR1 SNHLY, CDR2 FYNNEI. CDR3 length equals 14 residues. The V and J ends lost 5 bases and 4 bases respectively, with 14 bases between them. The CDR3 coding sequence is TGTGCCAGCAGTACCACCGACACTGGAGAGACCCAGTACTTC. It yields the protein CASSTTDTGETQYF.

At least ten counts were recorded for this clonotype. The chain joins TRBV5-1 to TRBJ2-3; 7 bases are a match to TRBD2. CDR3 size: 12 residues. V was pared by 4 bases and J by 6 bases, with 2 bases of the junction left unmatched. Germline values: CDR1 SGHRS, CDR2 YFSETQ. CDR3 bases: TGCGCCAGCAGCGTTAGCGGGGATACGCAGTATTTT. Amino acids: CASSVSGDTQYF.

CDR3 DNA sequence: TGTGCCAGCAGCTCGTCTAGCGGGAGGTCAGATACGCAGTATTTT. Translating it yields CASSSSSGRSDTQYF. The J gene is TRBJ2-3, the V gene TRBV7-9; 11 bases agree with TRBD2. With 4 bases clipped from V and 4 bases from J, the junction kept 4 bases outside the gene matches. Germline values: CDR1 SEHNR, CDR2 FQNEAQ (reference sequence). The CDR3 has 15 residues.

At least ten counts were recorded for this clonotype. The DNA of the CDR3 is TGCGCCAGCAGCACCCGAGCGGGGAGTGATTACGAGCAGTACTTC. It translates to CASSTRAGSDYEQYF. The V call is TRBV5-1, the J call TRBJ2-7; 7 bases are shared with TRBD2. Germline V gene sequence: CDR1 SGHRS, CDR2 YFSETQ. The CDR3 spans 15 residues. Unmatched junction bases numbered 11, after V lost 4 bases and J lost 4 bases.

This clonotype showed up many times. This chain connects TRBV12-5 to TRBJ2-1; 13 bases are a match to TRBD2. V dropped 6 bases and J dropped 9; count of bases not matched to a gene: 5. Germline values: CDR1 LGHNT, CDR2 FRNRAP. This CDR3 contains 14 residues. The CDR3 sequence: CASGPGTSGVEQFF. DNA for the CDR3: TGTGCTAGTGGCCCAGGGACTAGCGGGGTTGAGCAGTTCTTC.

This clonotype occurred a few times. Given the absence of the conserved phenylalanine or tryptophan at the CDR3 end, a read error is likely. The DNA is left out, because the CDR3 cannot be placed on it with certainty; the CDR3 is given as TCRdb lists it. The chain has TRBV7-2 and TRBJ1-2. The CDR3 has 13 residues if both end residues are counted. Germline CDR1 and CDR2: SGHTA and FQGNSA. CDR3 residues: CASSLDSLRVGIL.

This clonotype has at least ten counts. The chain carries TRBV12-3 or TRBV12-4 and TRBJ2-3; D unresolved. With 2 bases removed from V and 8 bases from J, the gap between germline ends came to 14 bases. The CDR3 covers 14 residues. The CDR3 spells CASSLSGGTGTQYF. CDR3 nucleotides: TGTGCCAGCAGTTTAAGTGGTGGCACTGGTACGCAGTATTTT.

This clonotype was seen many times. The chain recombines TRBV3-1 with TRBJ1-2; 9 bases line up with TRBD1. In germline, CDR1 is LGHDT, CDR2 YNNKEL (reference sequence). With V trimmed by 3 bases and J by 7 bases, 12 bases remained unmatched. The CDR3 runs to 16 residues. CDR3 sequence reads: CASSHSRGQGASGYTF. CDR3 sequence (DNA): TGTGCCAGCAGCCATTCACGGGGACAGGGTGCGTCTGGCTACACCTTC.

At least ten counts were recorded for this clonotype. The chain has TRBV7-9 and TRBJ1-1; a possible D gene is TRBD1 (5 bases). With 3 bases removed from V and 3 bases from J, the gap between germline ends came to 14 bases. CDR3 length: 15 amino acids. Germline loops: CDR1 SEHNR, CDR2 FQNEAQ (reference sequence). The CDR3 DNA follows: TGTGCCAGCAGCTTGGGGGTGGGAGCGGACACTGAAGCTTTCTTT. Translation gives CASSLGVGADTEAFF.

This clonotype was picked up many times. The CDR3 region is CASRSGTGIDNSPLHF. CDR3 coding DNA: TGTGCCAGCAGATCCGGTACAGGAATAGATAATTCACCCCTCCACTTT. The chain uses TRBV25-1 and TRBJ1-6; a weak D match, TRBD1 (5 bases). V lost 6 bases and J lost 5, with 17 bases in between. Germline CDR1 reads MGHDK; CDR2 reads SYGVNS. This CDR3 comprises 16 residues.

This clonotype has ten or more counts. The V gene is TRBV7-3, the J gene TRBJ2-2; 7 bases agree with TRBD2. V lost 5 bases and J lost 4; bases outside the gene matches: 1. Germline CDR1 reads SGHTA; CDR2 reads FQGTGA. CDR3 length: 13 amino acids. The CDR3 DNA sequence: TGTGCCAGCAGCCCGGGGGGCACCGGGGAGCTGTTTTTT. Residues: CASSPGGTGELFF.

This clonotype was detected many times. The chain is built from TRBV7-2 and TRBJ1-1; D possibly corresponds to TRBD1 (5 bases). The germline CDR1 and CDR2 sequences are SGHTA and FQGNSA. Trimming took off 11 bases at V and 5 bases at J, with 18 bases between the two ends. The CDR3 is made up of 13 amino acids. The CDR3 DNA sequence: TGTGCCCTTAGAGCCGGGGGAGGGACTGAAGCTTTCTTT. Translated: CALRAGGGTEAFF.

This clonotype showed up many times. The CDR3 reads CASSLAYRAQNGYTF. CDR3 bases: TGTGCCAGCAGCTTAGCATACAGGGCCCAAAATGGCTACACCTTC. The chain recombines TRBV7-2 with TRBJ1-2, with D possibly being TRBD1 (6 bases). The germline V gene encodes CDR1 SGHTA and CDR2 FQGNSA. V lost 0 bases and J lost 6, with 14 bases in between. This CDR3 is 15 amino acids long.

This clonotype came up many times. The V call is TRBV20-1, the J call TRBJ2-2, with 10 bases identical to TRBD2. Germline V gives CDR1 DFQATT, CDR2 SNEGSKA (reference sequence). The trim removed 6 bases at V and 5 bases at J, leaving 9 bases unmatched. The CDR3 is 15 residues long. DNA of the CDR3: TGCAGTGCCGCCAGCGGGAGGGCCGTTACCGGGGAGCTGTTTTTT. This codes for CSAASGRAVTGELFF.